The 12 T cell receptor beta chains in this list originate from one sample, sequenced in a study of blood T cell repertoires in COVID-19. Libraries were prepared by immunoSEQ multiplex PCR; TCRdb keeps only in-frame clonotypes and omits some of them. This sample has some 350,000 clones, with about 90% found just once. Sequenced material: peripheral blood. All receptors derive from a woman in her 70s with COVID-19, enrolled during active disease.

The chain is built from TRBV6-5 and TRBJ2-7; 9 bases align to TRBD2. Germline loops: CDR1 MNHEY, CDR2 SVGAGI. There are 15 residues in the CDR3. With 0 bases clipped from V and 7 bases from J, the junction kept 7 bases outside the gene matches. CDR3 region: CASSYSASGVREQYF. CDR3 DNA: TGTGCCAGCAGTTACTCGGCTAGCGGGGTGAGGGAGCAGTACTTC.

The V gene is TRBV28, the J gene TRBJ1-1; perhaps TRBD1 as D (5 bases). There are 14 residues in the CDR3. The germline V gene encodes CDR1 MDHEN and CDR2 SYDVKM. The ends were cut back, 3 bases at V and 3 bases at J, with 11 bases in the middle. DNA of the CDR3: TGTGCCAGCAGTTTGCTGACAGACGACACTGAAGCTTTCTTT. This gives the protein CASSLLTDDTEAFF.

The chain employs TRBV7-2 and TRBJ1-5; 9 bases agree with TRBD1. CDR1 is SGHTA and CDR2 is FQGNSA in the germline V gene. This CDR3 contains 17 residues. Losses at the gene ends were 6 bases for V and 6 bases for J; bases not matched to a gene: 15. The CDR3 spells CASSLGQGRMGSQPQHF. The CDR3 nucleotides are TGTGCCAGCAGTTTGGGACAGGGTCGGATGGGCAGTCAGCCCCAGCATTTT.

This clone was seen only a few times. The chain employs TRBV27 and TRBJ2-1; 8 bases are shared with TRBD2. Germline V gene lookup returns CDR1 MNHEY and CDR2 SMNVEV (reference sequence). The CDR3 runs 12 residues. V dropped 3 bases and J dropped 14; count of bases not matched to a gene: 6. In DNA, the CDR3 is TGTGCCAGCAGTTTCCAACGGGGGGGTGAGTTCTTC. Residues: CASSFQRGGEFF.

The rearrangement uses TRBV10-2 and TRBJ1-2; 7 bases match TRBD1. The V and J ends lost 5 bases and 8 bases, in that order; junction bases with no gene match: 17. From germline, CDR1 is WSHSY and CDR2 SAAADI. The CDR3 is made up of 16 amino acids. The CDR3: CASSQPDRVVLSGYTF. CDR3 nucleotides: TGCGCCAGCAGTCAACCAGACAGGGTTGTTCTATCCGGCTACACCTTC.

V usage is TRBV5-4 and J usage is TRBJ2-2; 7 bases agree with TRBD1. Germline values: CDR1 SGHNT, CDR2 YYREEE (reference sequence). The trim removed 4 bases at V and 0 bases at J, leaving 6 bases unmatched. The CDR3 contains 16 residues. The CDR3 loop is CASSRTGTANTGELFF. CDR3 DNA: TGTGCCAGCAGCCGAACCGGGACAGCGAACACCGGGGAGCTGTTTTTT.

The chain carries TRBV13 and TRBJ1-1; D not resolved. Germline values: CDR1 PRHDT, CDR2 FYEKMQ (reference sequence). The CDR3 sequence is 12 residues long. Trimming pared 8 bases from V and 1 base from J, leaving 8 bases between. This CDR3 is CASRGQNTEAFF. The DNA for the CDR3 is TGTGCCAGCCGAGGTCAGAACACTGAAGCTTTCTTT.

This chain's CDR3 is CASSDYRASSGNTIYF. The CDR3, as DNA: TGTGCCAGCAGTGACTACAGGGCGAGCTCTGGAAACACCATATATTTT. The chain links TRBV28 to TRBJ1-3; D possibly corresponds to TRBD1 (6 bases). The CDR3 is made up of 16 amino acids. CDR1 and CDR2 (germline): MDHEN, SYDVKM. V was pared by 5 bases and J by 0 bases, with 14 bases between.

This chain links TRBV3-1 (or the pseudogene TRBV3-2) with TRBJ2-1; D is possibly TRBD1 (5 bases). The germline CDR1 and CDR2 sequences are LGHDT and YNNKEL (reference sequence). The CDR3 has 15 residues. Trimming left V 0 bases short and J 4 bases short, with 10 bases between. Here the CDR3 DNA reads TGTGCCAGCAGCCAAGAGGGGCGGATTTACAATGAGCAGTTCTTC. This codes for CASSQEGRIYNEQFF.

The chain has TRBV12-5 and TRBJ1-4; the match to TRBD1 covers 10 bases. CDR1 is LGHNT and CDR2 is FRNRAP in the germline V gene. Trimming at V came to 7 bases and at J to 7 bases, leaving 6 bases not matched to a gene. This CDR3 contains 14 residues. The CDR3, as DNA: TGTGCTAGTGCCATGGACAGGGGGGTTGAAAAACTGTTTTTT. This translates into CASAMDRGVEKLFF.

The chain is built from TRBV5-1 and TRBJ2-5; 9 bases align to TRBD2. The CDR3 is 14 amino acids. Trimming at V came to 4 bases and at J to 5 bases, leaving 6 bases not matched to a gene. Germline V gene data show CDR1 as SGHRS and CDR2 as YFSETQ. CDR3 protein: CASSPGTSLETQYF. Here the CDR3 DNA reads TGCGCCAGCAGCCCAGGGACTAGCTTGGAGACCCAGTACTTC.

This chain connects TRBV2 to TRBJ1-1; 9 nucleotides agree with TRBD1. The CDR3 spans 14 residues. The germline CDR1 and CDR2 sequences are SNHLY and FYNNEI. Trimming removed 6 bases from V and 5 bases from J; junction bases left unmatched: 7. CDR3: CASRRDRVGTEAFF. The CDR3 coding sequence is TGTGCCAGCAGGAGGGACAGGGTCGGAACTGAAGCTTTCTTT.